A single T cell receptor beta chain is shown here with its context. The data were taken from a study of blood T cell repertoires in COVID-19. The CDR3 contains 14 residues. Trimming at V came to 2 bases and at J to 2 bases, leaving 3 bases not matched to a gene. The V gene's germline CDR1 is MNHEY and CDR2 SVGEGT. The authors' processing: From reference gene primer amplification, estimates of nucleated cell counts were derived. The data were produced by immunoSEQ multiplex PCR, yet TCRdb's version contains in-frame clones alone and is incomplete. V, J and clone size reflect that table, while D and trimming were determined from the DNA. The table shows a few hundred thousand clones, with around nine tenths occurring only once.

J is TRBJ2-7 and V is TRBV6-2 or TRBV6-3, with 7 bases matching TRBD1. The receptor comes from a woman in her 30s with COVID-19, enrolled during active disease. The sequenced sample was peripheral blood. CDR3 protein: CASSYPGTAYEQYF. CDR3 in DNA: TGTGCCAGCAGTTACCCTGGGACAGCCTACGAGCAGTACTTC.